Listed below are T cell receptor beta chains from one sample, sequenced in a study of cytomegalovirus exposure and HLA in healthy donors. Profiled with immunoSEQ multiplex PCR; TCRdb holds only in-frame clones, not every one. This table lists 130,000 or so clones. The source material was PBMCs. The receptors derive from a woman in her forties in good health and CMV-seronegative. Both conserved end residues are part of each CDR3. The D gene is left open where the match is weak.

D gene | J gene | V gene | CDR3 DNA | CDR3 protein
NA | TRBJ1-2 | TRBV6-6 | TGTGCCAGCAGTTACTCGCAGGGCGCGGATGGCTACACCTTC | CASSYSQGADGYTF
NA | TRBJ2-1 | TRBV27 | TGTGCCAGCAGGCGAGGTGGTCGGAATGAGCAGTTCTTC | CASRRGGRNEQFF
NA | TRBJ1-4 | TRBV16 | TGTGCCAGCAGCCTTCAGGGTGTACCGAATGAAAAACTGTTTTTT | CASSLQGVPNEKLFF
NA | TRBJ2-2 | TRBV28 | TGTGCCAGCACCGTTCGGCACTCCCGGACATTTTTTTCCGGGGAGCTGTTTTTT | CASTVRHSRTFFSGELFF
NA | TRBJ2-5 | TRBV27 | TGTGCCAGCAGTCGAGGACTATTCCAAGAGACCCAGTACTTC | CASSRGLFQETQYF
NA | TRBJ2-5 | TRBV6-5 | TGTGCCAGCAGTTCCCCGGGACTGCTCGAGACCCAGTACTTC | CASSSPGLLETQYF
TRBD2 | TRBJ2-5 | TRBV7-9 | TGTGCCAGCAGCGGAGGCGGGGGAGAGACCCAGTACTTC | CASSGGGGETQYF
NA | TRBJ1-5 | TRBV2 | TGTGCCAGTCGGGGGAATCAGCCCCAGCATTTT | CASRGNQPQHF
NA | TRBJ2-2 | TRBV2 | TGTGCCAGCAGTGCAGGGTTCGGGGAGCTGTTTTTT | CASSAGFGELFF
NA | TRBJ1-2 | TRBV19 | TGTGCCAGTGCCAGGTTGTATAGTGGCTACACCTTC | CASARLYSGYTF
NA | TRBJ1-1 | TRBV6-4 | TGTGCCAGCAGTGATGGGCAGGCGAACACTGAAGCTTTCTTT | CASSDGQANTEAFF
TRBD1 | TRBJ1-2 | TRBV19 | TGTGCCAGTAGTACCTCGACAGGGATGACTTATGGCTACACCTTC | CASSTSTGMTYGYTF
NA | TRBJ1-3 | TRBV4-1 | TGCGCCAGCAGCCAACCTTTGAGCTCTGGAAACACCATATATTTT | CASSQPLSSGNTIYF
TRBD1 | TRBJ2-7 | TRBV18 | TGTGCCAGCCAACCCAGCTCAGGGGGCACCTACGAGCAGTACTTC | CASQPSSGGTYEQYF
NA | TRBJ1-4 | TRBV7-2 | TGTGCCAGCAGCTTAGCGGCAGCGACCAATGAAAAACTGTTTTTT | CASSLAAATNEKLFF
TRBD1 | TRBJ1-2 | TRBV12-5 | TGTGCTAGTGGTTTGGACAGGGGTTTAAGCTACACCTTC | CASGLDRGLSYTF
NA | TRBJ1-2 | TRBV19 | TGTGCCAGTAGTATAGTAGGCAGGCCCAACTATGGCTACACCTTC | CASSIVGRPNYGYTF
TRBD2 | TRBJ2-1 | TRBV10-3 | TGTGCCATCACTGAGACTAGCGGATCCTACAATGAGCAGTTCTTC | CAITETSGSYNEQFF
NA | TRBJ1-1 | TRBV19 | TGTGCCAGCGCGACAGGAGTGAACACTGAAGCTTTCTTT | CASATGVNTEAFF
TRBD1 | TRBJ1-6 | TRBV18 | TGTGCCAGCACACCGGACAGGCCTAATTCACCCCTCCACTTT | CASTPDRPNSPLHF
NA | TRBJ1-1 | TRBV15 | TGTGCCACCAGCAGAGATAAAACAGGTAGAGACACTGAAGCTTTCTTT | CATSRDKTGRDTEAFF
TRBD2 | TRBJ2-2 | TRBV7-2 | TGTGCCAGCAGCGCCCCGGGACTAGCGGCCACCGGGGAGCTGTTTTTT | CASSAPGLAATGELFF
NA | TRBJ1-1 | TRBV28 | TGTGCCAGCAGTTTTCCTGGGAGCGGGGGTCGAGAAGCTTTCTTT | CASSFPGSGGREAFF
NA | TRBJ1-2 | TRBV9 | TGTGCCAGCAGCGTAGATGAGCGAAGAGGATATGGCTACACCTTC | CASSVDERRGYGYTF
NA | TRBJ1-1 | TRBV19 | TGTGCCAGTAGTATCTTTCAGGCCACTGAAGCTTTCTTT | CASSIFQATEAFF
NA | TRBJ2-2 | TRBV7-8 | TGTGCCAGCAGCTTACGGAACAGGGAGGGAGCCGGGGAGCTGTTTTTT | CASSLRNREGAGELFF
TRBD1 | TRBJ1-2 | TRBV5-1 | TGCGCCAGCAGCTTCGGGACAGGGGCTAACTATGGCTACACCTTC | CASSFGTGANYGYTF
NA | TRBJ2-2 | TRBV27 | TGTGCCAGCAGTATCACCGGGACTGGGGCCGGGGAGCTGTTTTTT | CASSITGTGAGELFF
NA | TRBJ1-6 | TRBV6-6 | TGTGCCAGCAGCCGCGGCAGGGATACTTCACCCCTCCACTTT | CASSRGRDTSPLHF
NA | TRBJ1-6 | TRBV7-2 | TGTGCCAGCAGCTTAGGGGGAGGGATCCTCAATTCACCCCTCCACTTT | CASSLGGGILNSPLHF
TRBD1 | TRBJ1-6 | TRBV7-3 | TGTGCCAGCAGCGTACAGGGGTCAGGCAATTCACCCCTCCACTTT | CASSVQGSGNSPLHF
NA | TRBJ2-3 | TRBV9 | TGTGCCAGCAGCGTAAGACCCCCAGGCGATACGCAGTATTTT | CASSVRPPGDTQYF
NA | TRBJ2-2 | TRBV7-2 | TGTGCCAGCAGCTTCCAGGGGCGGAACACCGGGGAGCTGTTTTTT | CASSFQGRNTGELFF
NA | TRBJ1-5 | TRBV28 | TGTGCCAGCTTACGCTTGGGGAGGCAGCCCCAGCATTTT | CASLRLGRQPQHF
TRBD1 | TRBJ1-1 | TRBV29-1 | TGCAGCGTGGTCGGGACAGGGTACACTGAAGCTTTCTTT | CSVVGTGYTEAFF
TRBD1 | TRBJ1-5 | TRBV6-1 | TGTGCCAGCAGTCTGGGACAGGGCGGAAATCAGCCCCAGCATTTT | CASSLGQGGNQPQHF
NA | TRBJ2-5 | TRBV5-5 | TGTGCCAGCAGCTCCTATGGGGCAAAAGAGACCCAGTACTTC | CASSSYGAKETQYF
NA | TRBJ1-2 | TRBV6-1 | TGTGCCAGCAGTGAAGGCCCGGGGGACTATGGCTACACCTTC | CASSEGPGDYGYTF
TRBD1 | TRBJ1-2 | TRBV5-1 | TGCGCCAGCAGCGATCGACAGGGGGCGATAGGGGGCTACACCTTC | CASSDRQGAIGGYTF
TRBD2 | TRBJ2-1 | TRBV5-1 | TGCGCCAGCAGCTCCCGAGCGGGGGGCCGCCGGAATGAGCAGTTCTTC | CASSSRAGGRRNEQFF
NA | TRBJ1-4 | TRBV11-2 | TGTGCCAGCAGCCCCCCAGGGATGACTAATGAAAAACTGTTTTTT | CASSPPGMTNEKLFF
TRBD2 | TRBJ2-1 | TRBV4-3 | TGCGCCAGCAGCCAAACCGGGACTAGCGCCCGCGATGAGCAGTTCTTC | CASSQTGTSARDEQFF
NA | TRBJ1-2 | TRBV15 | TGTGCCACCAGCAAGGAAGAGCGGGGGTGGTACTTC | CATSKEERGWYF
NA | TRBJ1-1 | TRBV6-1 | TGTGCCAGCAGTGGGTTGGGGGCCAGCACTGAAGCTTTCTTT | CASSGLGASTEAFF
NA | TRBJ2-7 | TRBV4-3 | TGCGCCAGCAGCCAAGGCAACGAGCAGTACTTC | CASSQGNEQYF
TRBD2 | TRBJ2-3 | TRBV6-6 | TGTGCCACCTGGACTAGCGGCACAGATACGCAGTATTTT | CATWTSGTDTQYF
TRBD1 | TRBJ2-2 | TRBV18 | TGTGCCAGCTCAAAAGCCATACAGGGGGCCACCGGGGAGCTGTTTTTT | CASSKAIQGATGELFF
TRBD1 | TRBJ2-1 | TRBV27 | TGTGCCAGCAGTTTCCTGCAGGGGGCTAATGAGCAGTTCTTC | CASSFLQGANEQFF
NA | TRBJ2-7 | TRBV11-2 | TGTGCCAGCAGCTTAGCAGGGGTCGGCGAGCAGTACTTC | CASSLAGVGEQYF
NA | TRBJ1-1 | TRBV4-3 | TGCGCCAGCAGCCAGAGGGGACTGGACACTGAAGCTTTCTTT | CASSQRGLDTEAFF
NA | TRBJ2-2 | TRBV7-2 | TGTGCCAGCAGCTCGACAAGGTCAACAACCGGGGAGCTGTTTTTT | CASSSTRSTTGELFF
NA | TRBJ2-2 | TRBV7-3 | TGTGCCAGCAGCCCGTTTTCTTCCCCGAACACCGGGGAGCTGTTTTTT | CASSPFSSPNTGELFF
TRBD1 | TRBJ1-6 | TRBV9 | TGTGCCAGCAGCGTTGTAGACAGGGTTAATAATTCACCCCTCCACTTT | CASSVVDRVNNSPLHF
NA | TRBJ1-2 | TRBV11-2 | TGTGCCAGCAGGTTGAGCGGGGGCTCTGGCTACACCTTC | CASRLSGGSGYTF
TRBD1 | TRBJ1-1 | TRBV28 | TGTGCCAGCAACAGGGGTAATTTGGCTTTCTTT | CASNRGNLAFF